These 24 T cell receptor beta chains were all obtained from the same sample, sequenced in a study of T-cell memory formation after mild COVID-19. TCRdb reprocessed the 5' RACE reads via MiXCR and lists one record per CDR3 protein. The sample consists of under 200,000 distinct CDR3 sequences, 9.5% to 13% of them appearing once. Specimen: PBMCs or a T cell subset sorted from them (not recorded which). These TCRs come from a man in his late teens or twenties who had mild COVID-19 (a few samples of this study predate the infection). Cell type and time point are not known.

This clonotype occurred a few times. The chain links TRBV5-6 to TRBJ2-1; 8 bases map to TRBD2. Germline V gives CDR1 SGHDT, CDR2 YYEEEE. V lost 1 base, J lost 7 bases, and 10 bases stayed unmatched. This CDR3 has 16 amino acids. In DNA form, the CDR3 reads TGTGCCAGCAGCTTGCGAGGCGGGGGGTTCGAGAATGAGCAGTTCTTC. It encodes CASSLRGGGFENEQFF.

This clonotype showed up just a few times. The V gene is TRBV5-1, the J gene TRBJ2-4, with 9 bases lining up with TRBD1. Germline V gives CDR1 SGHRS, CDR2 YFSETQ. This CDR3 is 18 amino acids long. V shed 0 bases, J shed 0 bases, and the junction held 7 bases outside the gene matches. The CDR3 spells CASSLDGGQGKAKNIQYF. The CDR3 nucleotides are TGCGCCAGCAGCTTGGACGGTGGACAGGGGAAAGCCAAAAACATTCAGTACTTC. Full variable domain (rest looked up from reference TRBV5-1 and TRBJ2-4): KAGVTQTPRYLIKTRGQQVTLSCSPISGHRSVSWYQQTPGQGLQFLFEYFSETQRNKGNFPGRFSGRQFSNSRSEMNVSTLELGDSALYLCASSLDGGQGKAKNIQYFGAGTRLSVL.

The chain has TRBV4-3 and TRBJ2-1, with D tentatively TRBD1 (7 bases). The ends were cut back, 3 bases at V and 4 bases at J, with 19 bases in the middle. Germline V gene sequence: CDR1 LGHNA, CDR2 YSLEER. The CDR3 length is 17 residues. The CDR3 loop reads CASSQGLVQGGYNEQFF. DNA of the CDR3: TGCGCCAGCAGCCAGGGGCTGGTCCAGGGGGGTTACAATGAGCAGTTCTTC.

This clonotype has a count of ten or more. The chain recombines TRBV6-5 with TRBJ1-4; tentative D call: TRBD1 (6 bases). Trimming stripped 6 bases from V and 7 bases from J, with 21 bases between. The CDR3 loop spans 16 amino acids. The germline gives CDR1 MNHEY, CDR2 SVGAGI. This CDR3 reads CASSRDRPRLGEKLFF. DNA of the CDR3: TGTGCCAGCAGCCGCGACAGGCCCAGACTCGGTGAAAAACTGTTTTTT.

This chain links TRBV5-1 with TRBJ2-4; 7 nucleotides agree with TRBD2. CDR3 length equals 13 residues. Germline trimming cut 4 bases from V and 7 bases from J; bases unmatched to any gene: 5. CDR1 and CDR2 from the germline V gene are SGHRS and YFSETQ. The CDR3 sequence: CASSLRGVNIQYF. CDR3 DNA sequence: TGCGCCAGCAGCCTCCGGGGGGTGAACATTCAGTACTTC.

The rearrangement joins TRBV10-2 to TRBJ1-5, with unresolved D. Germline-derived CDR1 and CDR2 are WSHSY and SAAADI. This CDR3 contains 13 residues. V lost 3 bases and J 4 bases, leaving 7 bases between the germline ends. CDR3 residues: CASSDARNQPQHF. CDR3 nucleotide sequence: TGCGCCAGCAGTGATGCAAGGAATCAGCCCCAGCATTTT.

This chain joins TRBV5-1 and TRBJ2-7; D not resolved. The CDR3 loop spans 12 amino acids. Germline V gives CDR1 SGHRS, CDR2 YFSETQ. V lost 4 bases and J lost 4, with 9 bases in between. CDR3 protein: CASSGPGYEQYF. In DNA, the CDR3 is TGCGCCAGCAGCGGGCCTGGGTACGAGCAGTACTTC. Drawing the rest from reference TRBV5-1 and TRBJ2-7, the complete variable domain is KAGVTQTPRYLIKTRGQQVTLSCSPISGHRSVSWYQQTPGQGLQFLFEYFSETQRNKGNFPGRFSGRQFSNSRSEMNVSTLELGDSALYLCASSGPGYEQYFGPGTRLTVT.

V gene TRBV15 combines with J gene TRBJ2-1; tentatively, D is TRBD2 (5 bases). The germline V gene has CDR1 LNHNV and CDR2 YYDKDF (reference sequence). This CDR3 has 13 residues. The V end was cut by 5 bases, the J end by 7 bases, with 12 bases between. CDR3 nucleotide sequence: TGTGCCACCAGCCTAGCCAGTGCGAATGAGCAGTTCTTC. This sequence encodes CATSLASANEQFF.

This clonotype has a count of ten or more. The chain employs TRBV7-2 and TRBJ2-2; D is ambiguous. The V and J ends lost 5 bases and 6 bases respectively, with 16 bases between them. Per germline, CDR1 SGHTA and CDR2 FQGNSA. The CDR3 consists of 15 residues. The CDR3 region is CASSLFMGRSGELFF. The CDR3 DNA is TGTGCCAGCAGCCTATTCATGGGTCGGTCCGGGGAGCTGTTTTTT. The full variable domain, completed using reference TRBV7-2 and TRBJ2-2, is GAGVSQSPSNKVTEKGKDVELRCDPISGHTALYWYRQSLGQGLEFLIYFQGNSAPDKSGLPSDRFSAERTGGSVSTLTIQRTQQEDSAVYLCASSLFMGRSGELFFGEGSRLTVL.

CDR3 in amino acids: CATSRDAAGDTQYF. CDR3 DNA: TGTGCCACCAGCAGAGATGCGGCAGGGGATACGCAGTATTTT. The gene calls are TRBV15 and TRBJ2-3; D is possibly TRBD1 (5 bases). Germline V CDR1 and CDR2: LNHNV, YYDKDF (reference sequence). Trimming took 0 bases from V and 6 from J, leaving 10 bases between them. The CDR3 contains 14 residues.

The chain joins TRBV4-2 to TRBJ2-7; perhaps TRBD2 as D (6 bases). This CDR3 contains 13 residues. From germline, CDR1 is LGHNA and CDR2 YNFKEQ. V lost 0 bases to trimming and J lost 12 bases, with 15 bases between them. The CDR3 region has the DNA TGTGCCAGCAGCCAAGAGAAGGGACGGAGGGGGTACTTC. This gives the protein CASSQEKGRRGYF.

The CDR3 DNA reads TGCGCCAGCAGTGACCTACAGGGTGAAGCTTTCTTT. Translated: CASSDLQGEAFF. The chain uses TRBV10-2 and TRBJ1-1; D perhaps matches TRBD1 (6 bases). CDR1 and CDR2 (germline): WSHSY, SAAADI. Trimming pared 3 bases from V and 7 bases from J, leaving 9 bases between. The CDR3 has 12 residues.

The genes are TRBV7-9 and TRBJ1-2, with D unresolved. The V gene lost 2 bases and the J gene lost 3 bases, with 7 bases spanning the gap. CDR3 length: 13 residues. Germline CDR1 is SEHNR and CDR2 is FQNEAQ (reference sequence). The CDR3 loop is CASSLRDYYGYTF. The CDR3 nucleotides read TGTGCCAGCAGCTTAAGGGATTACTATGGCTACACCTTC. The full variable domain, completed using reference TRBV7-9 and TRBJ1-2, is DTGVSQNPRHKITKRGQNVTFRCDPISEHNRLYWYRQTLGQGPEFLTYFQNEAQLEKSRLLSDRFSAERPKGSFSTLEIQRTEQGDSAMYLCASSLRDYYGYTFGSGTRLTVV.

This clonotype was seen only a few times. The chain couples TRBV4-2 to TRBJ2-5; D remains ambiguous. Trimming pared 4 bases from V and 4 bases from J, leaving 10 bases between. The CDR3 runs 13 residues. Germline assignment: CDR1 LGHNA and CDR2 YNFKEQ. CDR3 bases: TGTGCCAGCAGCCTGTCTAGGGTAGAGACCCAGTACTTC. Translated: CASSLSRVETQYF.

This clonotype was seen only a few times. The rearrangement uses TRBV7-3 and TRBJ2-2, with D unclear. The length of the CDR3 is 14 residues. V gave up 4 bases and J gave up 4 bases, with 10 bases separating them. Germline V gives CDR1 SGHTA, CDR2 FQGTGA. This chain's CDR3 is CASSSSELTGELFF. Here the CDR3 DNA reads TGTGCCAGCAGCTCTTCGGAGCTCACCGGGGAGCTGTTTTTT. Full variable domain (remainder filled in from reference TRBV7-3 and TRBJ2-2): GAGVSQTPSNKVTEKGKYVELRCDPISGHTALYWYRQSLGQGPEFLIYFQGTGAADDSGLPNDRFFAVRPEGSVSTLKIQRTERGDSAVYLCASSSSELTGELFFGEGSRLTVL.

A few counts support this clonotype. The V and J genes are TRBV7-9 and TRBJ2-1, with unresolved D. The germline V gene has CDR1 SEHNR and CDR2 FQNEAQ (reference sequence). Trimming stripped 11 bases from V and 0 bases from J, with 14 bases between. CDR3 length equals 14 residues. CDR3 DNA: TGTGCCTGCCCCACGGACCCCTCCTACAATGAGCAGTTCTTC. It is translated as CACPTDPSYNEQFF. Looking up the rest from reference TRBV7-9 and TRBJ2-1 gives the full variable domain: DTGVSQNPRHKITKRGQNVTFRCDPISEHNRLYWYRQTLGQGPEFLTYFQNEAQLEKSRLLSDRFSAERPKGSFSTLEIQRTEQGDSAMYLCACPTDPSYNEQFFGPGTRLTVL.

The chain has TRBV7-2 and TRBJ2-4; D gene unclear. Trimming took 3 bases from V and 7 from J, leaving 10 bases between them. The CDR3 runs to 13 residues. In germline, CDR1 is SGHTA, CDR2 FQGNSA. CDR3 residues: CASSLSSGNIQYF. CDR3 sequence (DNA): TGTGCCAGCAGCTTGTCGAGTGGGAACATTCAGTACTTC.

This chain links TRBV10-3 with TRBJ1-1; 12 nucleotides agree with TRBD1. Germline CDR1 ENHRY, CDR2 SYGVKD. The CDR3 extends over 16 amino acids. Trimming cost V 10 bases and J 7 bases; bases outside gene matches: 16. CDR3 DNA: TGTGCCACCACGGCCGGGACAGGGGGCGCGGTACTTGAAGCTTTCTTT. This codes for CATTAGTGGAVLEAFF.

As concerns this clonotype: One base away lies a much larger clone, so this may be a sequencing read error. The J gene is TRBJ1-1, the V gene TRBV10-3; the D is unclear. Germline V lookup: CDR1 ENHRY, CDR2 SYGVKD. The CDR3 contains 13 residues. The CDR3 is CAVSPRLSDEAFF. In DNA form, the CDR3 reads TGTGCCGTCAGCCCCCGTTTGTCCGACGAAGCTTTCTTT.

This clonotype was counted only a few times. The rearrangement links TRBV27 to TRBJ1-1; perhaps TRBD1 as D (5 bases). This CDR3 is 15 amino acids long. Between the trimmed V and J ends, which lost 2 bases and 2 bases, there was a span of 12 bases. The V gene's germline CDR1 is MNHEY and CDR2 SMNVEV (reference sequence). DNA for the CDR3: TGTGCCAGCAGTTTAGGGTTGGGGCTCAACACTGAAGCTTTCTTT. Residues: CASSLGLGLNTEAFF.

Concerning this clonotype: This may come from a read error, since a much larger clone is one base off. This chain links TRBV19 with TRBJ2-3; 10 bases agree with TRBD1. Germline V gene lookup returns CDR1 LNHDA and CDR2 SQIVND (reference sequence). This CDR3 has 15 amino acids. In DNA, the CDR3 is TGTGCCAGCCGGGACAGGGGTCCTAGCATAGATACGCAGTATTTT. This translates into CASRDRGPSIDTQYF.

This clonotype was seen many times. The chain couples TRBV2 to TRBJ2-1; 14 bases map to TRBD2. The ends lost 2 bases at V and 9 bases at J; junction bases unmatched: 3. The CDR3 extends over 15 amino acids. The germline gives CDR1 SNHLY, CDR2 FYNNEI. Here the CDR3 reads CASSETTSGGGEQFF. CDR3 in DNA: TGTGCCAGCAGTGAAACGACTAGCGGGGGGGGTGAGCAGTTCTTC.

This clonotype appeared a few times. The chain employs TRBV9 and TRBJ2-1; D is perhaps TRBD2 (6 bases). The CDR3 covers 16 residues. Deletions cut 0 bases from V and 7 bases from J, with 17 bases between. Germline V gene data show CDR1 as SGDLS and CDR2 as YYNGEE. The CDR3 is CASSVGPPRGTNEQFF. CDR3 nucleotide sequence: TGTGCCAGCAGCGTAGGGCCCCCCCGGGGGACTAATGAGCAGTTCTTC.

The chain is built from TRBV6-5 and TRBJ2-1; D possibly uses TRBD1 or TRBD2 (5 bases each). Germline CDR1 reads MNHEY; CDR2 reads SVGAGI. V was pared by 7 bases and J by 10 bases, with 17 bases between. This CDR3 has 13 amino acids. The CDR3 here is CASNSGAHQEQFF. In DNA form, the CDR3 reads TGTGCCAGCAATTCCGGGGCTCATCAGGAGCAGTTCTTC.